This T cell receptor (beta chain) was identified during a study of regulatory T cells in long-lasting Graves disease. Study-wide background: The study counted Graves' disease as persistent given over 5 years of antithyroid drugs and positive TSH receptor antibodies. Study outcomes and limitations: It was possible that the small sample size reduced accuracy.

This clonotype was seen only a few times. The antigen is unknown. Time point indicated: persistent/refractory GD, antithyroid drugs over 5 years with positive TRAb. The TCR library was made from RNA extracted from PBMCs. Patients were from an endocrinology department in Xi'an, China. V was clipped by 0 bases and J by 2 bases, with 11 bases between them. The CDR3 is made up of 15 amino acids. Looked up from germline, CDR1 is SGDLS and CDR2 is YYNGEE. Arm-PCR of CDR3 regions with iRepertoire HTBI primers generated TCR beta libraries. Authors' analysis steps: Throughout the samples, researchers identified fewer than 80 TRBV and some 13 TRBJ segments. Using its own MiXCR run on the multiplex PCR reads, TCRdb lists one record per CDR3 protein. The V and J calls and clone size are TCRdb's, not the authors'. Of 300,000 to 500,000 distinct CDR3 sequences listed, less than 25% were seen once; the top ten hold less than 25%.

The rearrangement links TRBV9 to TRBJ2-5, with a weak D call TRBD2 (6 bases). The sequencing here drew on peripheral blood mononuclear cells (PBMCs), taken when the disease was refractory, from a patient treated with antithyroid drugs. The receptor was derived from a female donor with Graves disease. CDR3 coding DNA: TGTGCCAGCAGCGTAGACAGCGGGCAGCAAGAGACCCAGTACTTC. It yields the protein CASSVDSGQQETQYF.